This TCR beta chain was identified in a study of regulatory T cells in long-lasting Graves disease (dated by TCRdb to the early 2020s). Turning to the overall study: Persistent Graves' disease was defined as antithyroid drug treatment for over 5 years with persistently positive TSH receptor autoantibodies. Persistent Graves' disease patients were compared with newly diagnosed Graves' disease patients by peripheral blood TCR sequencing and RNA sequencing. The study took place in China and was registered as a clinical trial. A total of approximately 35 samples underwent TCR sequencing: some 13 from persistent and around 20 from newly diagnosed Graves' disease patients. In the clinical cohort, patients with persistent Graves' disease had used antithyroid drugs for an average of around 9.3 years.

The protocol used for the library was multiplex PCR. The sequencing machine was an Illumina HiSeq 4000. TCR beta libraries were built with iRepertoire HTBI primers and Arm-PCR amplification of CDR3 regions. Before sequencing, the PCR products underwent gel purification. Concerning the study's data processing: Gene usage analysis of CDR3 amino acid clonotypes relied on the 60 or so TRBV and fewer than 15 TRBJ segments identified across samples. Filtered high-quality paired reads were merged into contigs using COPE and FqMerger. BLAST was used to align contigs to IMGT TRBV, TRBD and TRBJ reference genes, and CDR3 was defined according to IMGT. Clonotypes above 0.1% frequency were classified as highly expanded clones. Repertoire diversity was measured by Shannon entropy, and V-J evenness by the Gini coefficient. A clonotype found in more than one individual was treated as public. TCRdb reworked the public reads: Q25 trimming with fastp, MiXCR clone assembly, productive beta chains retained. Merged by CDR3 protein, the rows form single entries marked with the most common genes and DNA. The V and J calls and clone size come from TCRdb's table, not from the authors' own analysis. In this sample the table shows roughly 400,000 distinct CDR3 sequences, roughly 21% of which occur a single time. The ten largest clonotypes hold roughly an eighth of the sample.

Findings and caveats that apply to the study as a whole: Compared with newly diagnosed patients, persistent Graves' disease patients had lower TCR Shannon entropy and fewer highly expanded clones, which suggests clonal expansion. Sequencing and analysis were restricted to the TCR beta chain. TRBV28, TRBJ1-2 and TRBJ2-5 were preferentially used in persistent disease, while TRBV20-1 and TRBJ2-1 were favored in newly diagnosed disease. The small sample size was acknowledged by the authors as a limitation that may reduce accuracy. Patients with persistent disease shared more public clonotypes (fewer than 3,000) than newly diagnosed patients did (966). Because the primary lesion, thyroid tissue, could not be accessed, the study looked at peripheral blood alone.

On this clonotype itself: Its specific antigen is unknown. A much more abundant neighbour one base away suggests this may be a read error.

The time point label for this specimen denotes: persistent/refractory GD, antithyroid drugs over 5 years with positive TRAb. RNA was extracted from PBMCs in TRIzol for both TCR sequencing and RNA sequencing. The diagnosis of Graves' disease was made according to American Thyroid Association guidelines. The patients came from an endocrinology department in Xi'an, China. Each patient gave approximately 10 milliliters of peripheral blood, collected in an EDTA anticoagulant tube. Ficoll Paque Plus density gradient separation was used to isolate PBMCs, and no additional T cell sorting was done. An Agilent 2100 Bioanalyzer and agarose gel were used to check RNA quality, and a NanoDrop 2000 was used to measure RNA concentration. The germline V gene supplies CDR1 MNHNS and CDR2 SASEGT. Spanning cysteine to phenylalanine, the CDR3 consists of 15 amino acids. Only the CDR3 DNA stays, 45 bases, in frame from base 1.

Sample: peripheral blood mononuclear cells (PBMCs), taken when the disease was refractory, from a patient treated with antithyroid drugs. The sequence is built from TRBV6-1 and TRBJ2-7; perhaps TRBD2 is the D gene, with 5 bases matching. The clonotype was recovered from a female donor with Graves disease. The nucleotide sequence is TGTGCCGGCAGTGAAGCCCTAGCTGCCGCCTACGAGCAGTACTTC. This sequence encodes CAGSEALAAAYEQYF.